Each of the 21 T cell receptor beta chains below was sequenced from the same sample in a study of chronic HIV infection and antiretroviral therapy. Using its own MiXCR run on the 5' RACE reads, TCRdb lists one record per CDR3 protein. This table holds 40,000 to 60,000 distinct CDR3 sequences, over 15% found once. The specimen was peripheral blood. All receptors derive from an adult who had HIV and had not received antiretroviral therapy, or was an uninfected healthy control (not recorded which).

The chain joins TRBV10-2 to TRBJ2-1, with D possibly TRBD1 on 6 matching bases. The CDR3 contains 14 residues. Germline lookup yields CDR1 WSHSY and CDR2 SAAADI. The V and J ends lost 10 bases and 0 bases respectively, with 13 bases between them. The CDR3 DNA follows: TGCGCCACCAGGGACATTCCCTCCTACAATGAGCAGTTCTTC. Amino acid sequence: CATRDIPSYNEQFF.

V usage is TRBV27 and J usage is TRBJ2-3; 10 bases line up with TRBD2. The CDR3 has 16 amino acids. After removal of 6 bases from V and 0 bases from J, the junction contained 6 bases not matched to a gene. Looked up from germline, CDR1 is MNHEY and CDR2 is SMNVEV (reference sequence). The CDR3 region is CASSSSGGTSTDTQYF. The CDR3 region has the DNA TGTGCCAGCAGCTCTAGCGGGGGCACTAGCACAGATACGCAGTATTTT.

This clonotype came up a few times. The chain is built from TRBV20-1 and TRBJ2-1; D not certain. The CDR3 is made up of 16 amino acids. Germline CDR1 and CDR2: DFQATT and SNEGSKA (reference sequence). Trimming cost V 0 bases and J 0 bases, with 12 bases left between them. The CDR3 sequence is CSARDRRAFSYNEQFF. The CDR3 DNA sequence: TGCAGTGCTAGAGACCGCCGGGCCTTCTCCTACAATGAGCAGTTCTTC.

Details on this clonotype: The junction and the germline gene differ at one end; a read error may be behind it. This sequence joins TRBV28 and TRBJ1-1, with D uncertain. CDR3 size: 15 residues. Germline CDR1 is MDHEN and CDR2 is SYDVKM. CDR3 coding DNA: TGTGCCAGCAGTTTAAATGTGGAACAGAACAGTGAAGCTTTCTTT. It specifies CASSLNVEQNSEAFF.

This clonotype came up a few times. The rearrangement joins TRBV28 to TRBJ2-7; 12 bases fit TRBD2. The CDR3 length is 14 residues. Trimming cost V 6 bases and J 3 bases; bases outside gene matches: 3. Germline CDR1 MDHEN, CDR2 SYDVKM. In DNA form, the CDR3 reads TGTGCCAGCAGCACTAGCGGGAGGTACTACGAGCAGTACTTC. This sequence encodes CASSTSGRYYEQYF.

With respect to this clonotype: The junction and the germline gene differ at one end; a read error may be behind it. The chain uses TRBV12-3 or TRBV12-4 and TRBJ1-5; 9 bases align to TRBD1. The CDR3 extends over 16 amino acids. The CDR3 is CASSGSRDREGQPQNF. The CDR3 DNA reads as TGTGCCAGCAGTGGTTCCCGGGACAGGGAGGGTCAGCCCCAGAATTTT.

The rearrangement joins TRBV15 to TRBJ2-3, with D possibly TRBD2 on 5 matching bases. The CDR3 length is 14 residues. Germline-derived CDR1 and CDR2 are LNHNV and YYDKDF (reference sequence). V lost 1 base to trimming and J lost 2 bases, with 7 bases between them. The CDR3 bases are TGTGCCACCAGCAGAGTGGAGGACACAGATACGCAGTATTTT. Translating it yields CATSRVEDTDTQYF.

The chain recombines TRBV20-1 with TRBJ2-6; TRBD1 matches at 9 bases. Trimming took 5 bases from V and 0 from J; bases not matched to a gene: 11. CDR1 is DFQATT and CDR2 is SNEGSKA in the germline V gene (reference sequence). The CDR3 has 18 amino acids. In nucleotides, the CDR3 is TGCAGTGCTCAATGGACAGGGGACGCCTTCTCTGGGGCCAACGTCCTGACTTTC. Translation: CSAQWTGDAFSGANVLTF.

This clonotype was seen only a few times. The V gene is TRBV28, the J gene TRBJ2-7; D remains ambiguous. This CDR3 spans 13 amino acids. Germline loops: CDR1 MDHEN, CDR2 SYDVKM. The germline V and J ends were trimmed by 3 bases and 0 bases, with 6 bases remaining between them. CDR3 sequence reads: CASSFRSSYEQYF. The CDR3 nucleotides read TGTGCCAGCAGTTTCAGGAGCTCCTACGAGCAGTACTTC.

This chain links TRBV2 with TRBJ2-7; D ambiguous. CDR1 is SNHLY, CDR2 FYNNEI, per germline. The CDR3 contains 14 residues. V gave up 2 bases and J gave up 1 base, with 9 bases separating them. In nucleotides, the CDR3 is TGTGCCAGCAGTGAATGGCTGGTATCCTACGAGCAGTACTTC. Translating it yields CASSEWLVSYEQYF.

The chain carries TRBV5-1 and TRBJ2-7; D gene ambiguous. Trimming left V 4 bases short and J 5 bases short, with 10 bases between. The V gene's germline CDR1 is SGHRS and CDR2 YFSETQ. The CDR3 is made up of 12 amino acids. The CDR3 DNA follows: TGCGCCAGCAGCCTGAATCTTAACGAGCAGTACTTC. This translates into CASSLNLNEQYF.

This clonotype was picked up a small number of times. The chain joins TRBV7-3 to TRBJ1-2; maybe TRBD1 (6 bases). The V end was cut by 1 base, the J end by 4 bases, with 13 bases between. Germline V gives CDR1 SGHTA, CDR2 FQGTGA. The length of the CDR3 is 15 residues. This chain's CDR3 is CASSLNRGSTYGYTF. CDR3 DNA sequence: TGTGCCAGCAGCTTAAATAGGGGGTCCACCTATGGCTACACCTTC.

The V call is TRBV27, the J call TRBJ2-7; tentative D call: TRBD2 (5 bases). The CDR3 loop spans 16 amino acids. Germline-derived CDR1 and CDR2 are MNHEY and SMNVEV (reference sequence). V lost 6 bases to trimming and J lost 2 bases, with 20 bases between them. The CDR3 sequence: CASRGRTERRAYEQYF. The DNA of the CDR3 is TGTGCCAGCAGGGGGAGAACGGAGAGGAGAGCCTACGAGCAGTACTTC.

The chain has TRBV29-1 and TRBJ2-2; the D is unclear. The germline V gene encodes CDR1 SQVTM and CDR2 ANQGSEA. V was shortened by 2 bases and J by 8 bases, with 12 bases between the two germline ends. The CDR3 covers 13 residues. The CDR3 DNA is TGCAGCGTTGAAAGAGTAGGGAAGGGGGAGCTGTTTTTT. The encoded protein is CSVERVGKGELFF.

This chain connects TRBV6-1 to TRBJ2-1, with a possible D match to TRBD2 (5 bases). V was cut by 2 bases and J by 13 bases, with 9 bases left in between. The CDR3 sequence is 11 residues long. The germline gives CDR1 MNHNS, CDR2 SASEGT. The DNA for the CDR3 is TGTGCCAGCAGTGAATTGGAGGCACAGTTCTTC. This sequence encodes CASSELEAQFF.

V gene TRBV9 combines with J gene TRBJ2-7; 10 positions match TRBD1. Germline V gene lookup returns CDR1 SGDLS and CDR2 YYNGEE. Germline trimming cut 0 bases from V and 4 bases from J; bases unmatched to any gene: 1. The CDR3 extends over 14 amino acids. The CDR3, as DNA: TGTGCCAGCAGCGTAGGGGACAGGGGTTACGAGCAGTACTTC. Translating gives CASSVGDRGYEQYF.

The chain joins TRBV20-1 to TRBJ2-7; D perhaps matches TRBD1 (6 bases). The CDR3 has 15 amino acids. CDR1 is DFQATT, CDR2 SNEGSKA, per germline (reference sequence). Between the trimmed V and J ends, which lost 4 bases and 3 bases, there was a span of 19 bases. Written as DNA, the CDR3 is TGCAGTGCTAAAACCCTGGGGACAATAAACTACGAGCAGTACTTC. Protein product: CSAKTLGTINYEQYF.

This CDR3 is CSVEGDRGETQYF. As DNA, the CDR3 is TGCAGCGTTGAAGGGGACAGGGGTGAGACCCAGTACTTC. V usage is TRBV29-1 and J usage is TRBJ2-5; TRBD1 matches at 10 bases. Losses at the gene ends were 1 base for V and 5 bases for J; bases not matched to a gene: 1. CDR1 is SQVTM, CDR2 ANQGSEA, per germline. The CDR3 runs 13 residues.

Written as DNA, the CDR3 is TGTGCCAGCAGCTCGGACAGGGGCTATGGCTACACCTTC. Translation: CASSSDRGYGYTF. The chain combines TRBV7-9 with TRBJ1-2; 9 bases align to TRBD1. After removal of 4 bases from V and 4 bases from J, the junction contained 1 base not matched to a gene. This CDR3 comprises 13 residues. Germline CDR1 SEHNR, CDR2 FQNEAQ (reference sequence).

The J gene is TRBJ2-7, the V gene TRBV29-1, with D perhaps TRBD2 (6 bases). CDR1 is SQVTM and CDR2 is ANQGSEA in the germline V gene. This CDR3 comprises 14 residues. The ends were cut back, 6 bases at V and 2 bases at J, with 17 bases in the middle. The CDR3 protein is CSVAPGGGTYEQYF. CDR3 nucleotide sequence: TGCAGCGTGGCCCCCGGGGGAGGAACCTACGAGCAGTACTTC.

The rearrangement uses TRBV29-1 and TRBJ2-2, with D tentatively TRBD1 or TRBD2 (6 bases each). Trimming left V 7 bases short and J 2 bases short, with 11 bases between. Germline lookup yields CDR1 SQVTM and CDR2 ANQGSEA. The CDR3 sequence is 13 residues long. The CDR3: CSAGALNTGELFF. CDR3 bases: TGCAGCGCGGGGGCCTTAAACACCGGGGAGCTGTTTTTT.